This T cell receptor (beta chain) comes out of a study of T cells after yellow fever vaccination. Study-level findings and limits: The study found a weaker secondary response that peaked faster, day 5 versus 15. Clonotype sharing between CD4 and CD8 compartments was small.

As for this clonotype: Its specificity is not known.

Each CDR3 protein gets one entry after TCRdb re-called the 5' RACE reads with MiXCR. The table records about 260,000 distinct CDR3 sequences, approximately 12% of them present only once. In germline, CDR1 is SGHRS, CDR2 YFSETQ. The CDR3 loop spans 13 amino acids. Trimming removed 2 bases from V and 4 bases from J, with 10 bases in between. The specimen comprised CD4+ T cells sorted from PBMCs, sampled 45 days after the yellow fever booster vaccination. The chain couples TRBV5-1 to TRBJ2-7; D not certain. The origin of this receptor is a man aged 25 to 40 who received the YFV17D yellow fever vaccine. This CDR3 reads CASSFAGLYEQYF. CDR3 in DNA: TGCGCCAGCAGCTTTGCAGGATTGTACGAGCAGTACTTC.